Presented here are 5 T cell receptor beta chains from one specimen sequenced in a study of blood T cell repertoires in COVID-19. Method: immunoSEQ multiplex PCR; TCRdb's copy keeps in-frame clones and lacks some. Of a few hundred thousand clones in the sample, roughly 80% were seen once. Material: PBMCs or T cells enriched from blood (not recorded which). The receptors come from a man younger than 45 with acute COVID-19.

This chain joins TRBV7-8 and TRBJ1-1; D is unclear. From germline, CDR1 is SGHVS and CDR2 FQNEAQ. Trimming cost V 1 base and J 7 bases, with 7 bases left between them. The CDR3 covers 12 residues. DNA for the CDR3: TGTGCCAGCAGCTTAGGAGTGCATGAAGCTTTCTTT. Residues: CASSLGVHEAFF. The full variable domain, with the rest looked up from reference TRBV7-8 and TRBJ1-1, is GAGVSQSPRYKVAKRGQDVALRCDPISGHVSLFWYQQALGQGPEFLTYFQNEAQLDKSGLPSDRFFAERPEGSVSTLKIQRTQQEDSAVYLCASSLGVHEAFFGQGTRLTVV.

The J gene is TRBJ1-1, the V gene TRBV24-1; 7 bases are a match to TRBD1. After removal of 3 bases from V and 11 bases from J, the junction contained 14 bases not matched to a gene. The CDR3 length is 15 residues. From germline, CDR1 is KGHDR and CDR2 SFDVKD. CDR3 protein: CATSDRGGRAEGAFF. CDR3 coding DNA: TGTGCCACCAGTGATAGAGGGGGCCGGGCCGAAGGGGCTTTCTTT.

The genes are TRBV12-5 and TRBJ2-1; 8 nucleotides agree with TRBD2. Germline values: CDR1 LGHNT, CDR2 FRNRAP. J was trimmed by 8 bases and V by 5 bases; bases with no gene match: 8. CDR3 size: 14 residues. In nucleotides, the CDR3 is TGTGCTAGTGGTCCGACCGGGGGGGACCATGAGCAGTTCTTC. It specifies CASGPTGGDHEQFF.

Concerning this clone: Compared with germline, one end of the junction differs, possibly owing to a read error. The V call is TRBV5-1, the J call TRBJ1-2; D may be TRBD1 (6 bases). CDR1 is SGHRS, CDR2 YFSETQ, per germline. The CDR3 covers 16 residues. The CDR3 DNA is TGTGCCAGCAGCTTGGCCGCCGTTTCAGGGACATATGGCTACACCTTC. Translated, it gives CASSLAAVSGTYGYTF. Drawing the rest from reference TRBV5-1 and TRBJ1-2, the complete variable domain is KAGVTQTPRYLIKTRGQQVTLSCSPISGHRSVSWYQQTPGQGLQFLFEYFSETQRNKGNFPGRFSGRQFSNSRSEMNVSTLELGDSALYLCASSLAAVSGTYGYTFGSGTRLTVV.

V usage is TRBV10-3 and J usage is TRBJ2-7, with D perhaps matching TRBD2 (5 bases). Germline V gives CDR1 ENHRY, CDR2 SYGVKD. Trimming left V 10 bases short and J 4 bases short, with 11 bases between. This CDR3 has 11 amino acids. The CDR3 nucleotides are TGTGCCACTAGTCGGGGTTACGAGCAGTACGTC. Residues: CATSRGYEQYV.